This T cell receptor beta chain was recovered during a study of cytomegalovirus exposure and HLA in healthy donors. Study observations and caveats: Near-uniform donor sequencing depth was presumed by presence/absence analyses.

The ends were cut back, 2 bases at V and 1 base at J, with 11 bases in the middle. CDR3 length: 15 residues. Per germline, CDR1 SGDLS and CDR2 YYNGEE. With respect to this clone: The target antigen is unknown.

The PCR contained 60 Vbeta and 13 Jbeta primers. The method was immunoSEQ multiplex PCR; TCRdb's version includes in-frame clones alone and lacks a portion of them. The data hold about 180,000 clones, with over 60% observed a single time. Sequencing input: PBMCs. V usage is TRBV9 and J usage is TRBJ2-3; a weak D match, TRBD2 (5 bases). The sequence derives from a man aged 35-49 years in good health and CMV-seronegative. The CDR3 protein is CASSVLGSGTDTQYF. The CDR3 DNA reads TGTGCCAGCAGCGTCCTGGGGAGTGGCACAGATACGCAGTATTTT.